This T cell receptor (beta chain) stems from a study of CD8 T cells in Susac syndrome. The wider study: There were five or six sequenced Susac syndrome patients with active disease and under ten in remission.

On this clonotype itself: What it recognizes is unknown.

Study observations and caveats: The CD4+ T cell repertoires in Susac syndrome did not show any clonal expansion.

Germline V lookup: CDR1 KGHDR, CDR2 SFDVKD. This CDR3 has 14 residues. V gave up 3 bases and J gave up 4 bases, with 9 bases separating them. Roughly 0.45 to 1 ug RNA was reverse transcribed with random hexamers. Multiplex immunoSEQ PCR targeted 54 Vbeta and 13 Jbeta TCR beta segments. One entry per CDR3 protein, called by TCRdb with MiXCR from the immunoSEQ multiplex PCR reads. The sample records about 94,000 distinct CDR3 sequences, roughly 94% being singletons. J is TRBJ2-1 and V is TRBV24-1, with D possibly matching TRBD1 (5 bases). The sequencing sample was made of CD4+ T cells from PBMCs. The clonotype comes from a human donor with Susac syndrome. The CDR3 DNA is TGTGCCACCAGTGATACTGACAGTTACAATGAGCAGTTCTTC. Its protein is CATSDTDSYNEQFF.